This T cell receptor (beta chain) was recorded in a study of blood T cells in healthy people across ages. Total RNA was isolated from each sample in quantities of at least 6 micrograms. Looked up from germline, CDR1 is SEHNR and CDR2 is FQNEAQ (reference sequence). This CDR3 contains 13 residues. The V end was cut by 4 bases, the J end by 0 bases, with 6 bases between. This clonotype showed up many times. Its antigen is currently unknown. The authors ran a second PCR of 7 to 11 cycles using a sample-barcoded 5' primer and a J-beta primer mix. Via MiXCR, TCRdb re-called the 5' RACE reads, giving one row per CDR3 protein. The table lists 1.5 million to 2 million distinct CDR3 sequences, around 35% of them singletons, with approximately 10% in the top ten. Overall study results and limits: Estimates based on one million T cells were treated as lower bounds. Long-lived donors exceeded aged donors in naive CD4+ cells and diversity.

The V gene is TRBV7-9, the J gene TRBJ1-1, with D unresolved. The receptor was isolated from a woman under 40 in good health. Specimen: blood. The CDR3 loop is CASSSSLNTEAFF. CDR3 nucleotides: TGTGCCAGCAGCTCAAGCCTGAACACTGAAGCTTTCTTT.